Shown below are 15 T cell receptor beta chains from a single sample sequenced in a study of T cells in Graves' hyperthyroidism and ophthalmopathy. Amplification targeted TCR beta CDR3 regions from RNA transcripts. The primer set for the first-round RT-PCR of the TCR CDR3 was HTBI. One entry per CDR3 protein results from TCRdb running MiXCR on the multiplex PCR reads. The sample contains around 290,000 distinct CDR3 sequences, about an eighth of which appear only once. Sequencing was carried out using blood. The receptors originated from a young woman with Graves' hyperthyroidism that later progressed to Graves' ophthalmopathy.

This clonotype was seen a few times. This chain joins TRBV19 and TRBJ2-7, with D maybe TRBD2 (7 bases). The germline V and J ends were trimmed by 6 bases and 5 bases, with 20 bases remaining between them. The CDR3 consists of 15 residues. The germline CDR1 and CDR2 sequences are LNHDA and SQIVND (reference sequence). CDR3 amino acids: CASRPRGGAFHEQYF. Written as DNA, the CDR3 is TGTGCCAGTAGGCCCCGTGGGGGGGCGTTCCACGAGCAGTACTTC.

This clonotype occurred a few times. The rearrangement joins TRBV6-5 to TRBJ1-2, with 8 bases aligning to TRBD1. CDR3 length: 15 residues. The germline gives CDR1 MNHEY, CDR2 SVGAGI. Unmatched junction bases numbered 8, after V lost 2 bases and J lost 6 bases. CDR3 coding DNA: TGTGCCAGCAGTTACATTACAGGGGGTCTAGATGGCTACACCTTC. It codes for CASSYITGGLDGYTF.

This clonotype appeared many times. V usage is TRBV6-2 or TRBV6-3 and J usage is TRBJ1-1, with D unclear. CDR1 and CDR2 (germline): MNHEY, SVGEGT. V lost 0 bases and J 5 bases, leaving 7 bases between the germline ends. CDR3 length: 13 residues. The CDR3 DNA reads TGTGCCAGCAGTTACTCGAGAGCGACTGAAGCTTTCTTT. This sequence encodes CASSYSRATEAFF.

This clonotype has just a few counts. The CDR3 sequence: CASSSIWTTYGYTF. CDR3 DNA: TGTGCCAGCAGCTCAATATGGACGACTTATGGCTACACCTTC. V and J are TRBV5-6 and TRBJ1-2; D unresolved. Trimming removed 3 bases from V and 5 bases from J, with 14 bases in between. Germline CDR1 reads SGHDT; CDR2 reads YYEEEE. This CDR3 is 14 amino acids long.

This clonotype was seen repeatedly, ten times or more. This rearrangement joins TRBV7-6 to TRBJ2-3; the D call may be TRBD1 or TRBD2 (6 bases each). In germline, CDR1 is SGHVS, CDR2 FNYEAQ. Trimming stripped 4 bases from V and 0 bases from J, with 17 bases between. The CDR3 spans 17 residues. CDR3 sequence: CASSWPMDSGSTDTQYF. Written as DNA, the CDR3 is TGTGCCAGCAGCTGGCCGATGGACAGCGGGAGCACAGATACGCAGTATTTT.

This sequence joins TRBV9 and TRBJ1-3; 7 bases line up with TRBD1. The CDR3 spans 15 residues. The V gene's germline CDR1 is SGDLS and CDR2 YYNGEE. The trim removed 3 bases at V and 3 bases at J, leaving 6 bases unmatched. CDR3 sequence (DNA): TGTGCCAGCAGCGCAGGGGGGAGCTTTGGAAACACCATATATTTT. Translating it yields CASSAGGSFGNTIYF.

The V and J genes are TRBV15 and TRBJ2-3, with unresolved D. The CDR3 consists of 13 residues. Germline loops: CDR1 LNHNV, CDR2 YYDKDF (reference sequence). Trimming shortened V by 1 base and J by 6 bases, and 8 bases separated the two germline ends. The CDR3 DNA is TGTGCCACCAGCAGAGTGGGTCGCGATACGCAGTATTTT. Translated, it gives CATSRVGRDTQYF. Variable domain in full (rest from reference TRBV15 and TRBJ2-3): DAMVIQNPRYQVTQFGKPVTLSCSQTLNHNVMYWYQQKSSQAPKLLFHYYDKDFNNEADTPDNFQSRRPNTSFCFLDIRSPGLGDTAMYLCATSRVGRDTQYFGPGTRLTVL.

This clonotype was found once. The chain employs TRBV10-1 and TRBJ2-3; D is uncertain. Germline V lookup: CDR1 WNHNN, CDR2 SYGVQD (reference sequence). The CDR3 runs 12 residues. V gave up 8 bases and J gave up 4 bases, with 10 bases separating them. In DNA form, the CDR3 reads TGCGCCAGCGGTTTTAATTCAGATACGCAGTATTTT. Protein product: CASGFNSDTQYF.

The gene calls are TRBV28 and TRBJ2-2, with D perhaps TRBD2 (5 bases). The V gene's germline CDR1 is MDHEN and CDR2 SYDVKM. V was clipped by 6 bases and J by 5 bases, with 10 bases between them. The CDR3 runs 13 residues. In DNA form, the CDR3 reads TGTGCCAGCAGATCGGGGAGTACCGGGGAGCTGTTTTTT. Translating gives CASRSGSTGELFF.

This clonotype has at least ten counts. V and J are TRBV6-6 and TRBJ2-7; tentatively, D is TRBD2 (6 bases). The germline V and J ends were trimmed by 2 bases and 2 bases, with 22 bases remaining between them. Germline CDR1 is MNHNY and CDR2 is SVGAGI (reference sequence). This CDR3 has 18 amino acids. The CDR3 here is CASSYRVRSGSLTYEQYF. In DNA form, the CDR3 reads TGTGCCAGCAGTTACAGGGTCAGATCCGGGAGTCTCACCTACGAGCAGTACTTC.

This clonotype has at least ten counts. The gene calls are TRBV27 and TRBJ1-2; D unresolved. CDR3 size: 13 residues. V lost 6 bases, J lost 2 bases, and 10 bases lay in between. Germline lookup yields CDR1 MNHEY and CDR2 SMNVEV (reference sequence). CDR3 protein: CASSYGSNYGYTF. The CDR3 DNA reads TGTGCCAGCAGCTACGGGTCGAACTATGGCTACACCTTC.

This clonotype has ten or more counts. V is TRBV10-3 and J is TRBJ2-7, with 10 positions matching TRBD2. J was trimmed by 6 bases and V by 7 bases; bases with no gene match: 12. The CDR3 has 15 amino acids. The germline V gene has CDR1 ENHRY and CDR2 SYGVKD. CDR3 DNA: TGTGCCATCACTGCACAAGCGGGAGGGCCCATCGAGCAGTACTTC. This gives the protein CAITAQAGGPIEQYF.

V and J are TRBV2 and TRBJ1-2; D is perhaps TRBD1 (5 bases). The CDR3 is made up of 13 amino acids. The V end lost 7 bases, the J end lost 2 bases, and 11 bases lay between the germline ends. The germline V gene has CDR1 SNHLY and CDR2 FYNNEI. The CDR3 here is CASNVRENYGYTF. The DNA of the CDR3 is TGTGCCAGCAATGTCAGGGAGAACTATGGCTACACCTTC.

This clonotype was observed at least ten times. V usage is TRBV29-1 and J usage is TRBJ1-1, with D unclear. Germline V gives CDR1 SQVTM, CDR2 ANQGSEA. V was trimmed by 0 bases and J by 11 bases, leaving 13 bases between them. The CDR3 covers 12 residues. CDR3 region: CSVEDLNAGAFF. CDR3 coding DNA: TGCAGCGTTGAAGATCTTAACGCTGGGGCTTTCTTT.

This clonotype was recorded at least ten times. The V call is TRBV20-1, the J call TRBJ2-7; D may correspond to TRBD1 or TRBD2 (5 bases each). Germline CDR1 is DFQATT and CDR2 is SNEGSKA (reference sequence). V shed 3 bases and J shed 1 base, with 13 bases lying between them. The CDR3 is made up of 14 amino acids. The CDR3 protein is CSARPGPGSYEQYF. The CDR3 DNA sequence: TGCAGTGCTAGGCCGGGACCAGGATCCTACGAGCAGTACTTC.